What follows describes a single T cell receptor beta chain. This clonotype was counted a few times. Its target antigen remains unknown. It has no much larger one-base neighbor in the sample; base qualities were not kept. TCRdb lists the instrument as Illumina NovaSeq 6000. cDNA libraries for TCRalpha and TCRbeta were prepared by 5'RACE using constant-segment primers, with sample barcodes and unique molecular identifiers added. Trizol reagent was used to extract RNA from every sample. Amplification of the libraries took two PCR steps, and the second step added a second sample barcode plus Illumina TruSeq adapters. Sequencing of libraries was performed on an Illumina NovaSeq with 2 x 150 bp paired-end reads. For the original study's pipeline: Demultiplexing of reads and collapsing into UMI-guided consensus sequences were performed with migec v1.2.7. Using mixcr v2.1.11, UMI consensuses were aligned to TRA and TRB V and J templates and then assembled into clonotypes. A clonotype was counted as expanded or contracted only when both edgeR and NoisET called the clonotype significant, with the noise models trained on biological replicates. edgeR calls used a false discovery rate-adjusted p below 0.01 and a log2 fold-change threshold of 1. As an exploratory analysis of dynamics, PCA with hierarchical clustering was applied to max-normalized trajectories of the 1000 most abundant clonotypes. Each responding clone was given a CD4 or CD8 phenotype based on the CD4+ and CD8+ repertoires, which had been sequenced separately. The public reads were quality trimmed at Q25 with fastp and then assembled into clones with MiXCR by TCRdb, keeping productive beta chains. One record per CDR3 amino acid sequence lists the most common genes and DNA. These V and J calls originate from TCRdb's pipeline instead of the authors' own analysis. In all, the sample holds 400,000 to 500,000 distinct CDR3 sequences, and around 20% of those were seen once. The top ten clonotypes cover approximately 8.4% of the sample.

The entry originates in a study of T-cell memory formation after mild COVID-19 (dated by TCRdb to about 2021). Notes on the research overall: TCR sequence clusters from the two donors were largely donor specific. In a couple of donors, T-cell clones that expanded and contracted after mild COVID-19 were tracked by sequencing TCRalpha and TCRbeta repertoires over time. Two young, previously healthy adult volunteers made up the cohort, one male and one female. Overall results and qualifications from the work: SARS-CoV-2 specificity of the second-wave clones peaking on day 37 was not confirmed. Some responding clones were found in pre-infection memory, which suggests that pre-existing cross-reactive memory T cells took part in the SARS-CoV-2 response. Contracting CD4+ clones were found mainly in CM and EM memory subsets, while CD8+ clones were enriched in EMRA. Only a couple of mild cases were covered in the study, and larger cohorts including severe cases with pre-infection samples were considered necessary. Balanced CD4/CD8 phenotypes were observed for clones contracting from day 15 to 85, whereas a bias towards CD4+ was observed for a second wave of clones expanding from day 15 to 37.

Ficoll-Paque density gradient centrifugation was the method used to isolate PBMCs. CDR1 and CDR2 are read off the germline V gene as SGHRS and YFSETQ. Measured from the cysteine to the phenylalanine, the CDR3 is 14 residues long. The DNA shown is the 42-base CDR3, in frame from base 1. From V the trimming removes 4 bases and from J it removes 12 bases, while the gene matches leave 12 bases of the junction unaccounted for. Recombination connected TRBV5-1 to TRBJ1-4, with 7 central nucleotides matching TRBD1. This sequence was found in an adult woman who had mild COVID-19 (a few samples of this study predate the infection). The sample titles of this study are shuffled in the database, so cell type and time point are left out; the donor was told from shared clones. Sequenced input: PBMCs or a T cell subset sorted from them (not recorded which). The CDR3 region reads CASSEGQPRQELFF. The nucleotide sequence is given as TGCGCCAGCAGCGAGGGACAGCCGCGTCAGGAACTGTTTTTT.